One sample yielded the 25 T cell receptor beta chains listed below, sequenced in a study of T cell repertoires in cytomegalovirus infection. These receptors lack a known antigen. MiXCR, run by TCRdb on the reads, gives a single entry per CDR3 protein. The sample shows approximately 770,000 distinct CDR3 sequences, 25% to 35% of them seen only once. The sequences come from cultured CD8+ T cells from PBMCs, collected from culture after CMV antigen stimulation. These TCRs come from a human donor in good health (CMV status not recorded). Some clones in this sample may be carry-over from other donors' samples.

The gene calls are TRBV3-1 and TRBJ2-1, with 11 bases that match TRBD2. Germline V lookup: CDR1 LGHDT, CDR2 YNNKEL (reference sequence). The CDR3 contains 17 residues. The J segment lost 4 bases and the V segment lost 4 bases, leaving 9 bases of the junction unmatched. CDR3 loop: CASSPVAGGKLYNEQFF. In nucleotides, the CDR3 is TGTGCCAGCAGCCCAGTAGCGGGGGGGAAGCTTTACAATGAGCAGTTCTTC.

The chain recombines TRBV6-2 or TRBV6-3 with TRBJ1-2; 10 nucleotides align to TRBD1. V lost 6 bases to trimming and J lost 5 bases; unmatched junction nucleotides: 9. Germline assignment: CDR1 MNHEY and CDR2 SVGEGT. This CDR3 spans 15 amino acids. The CDR3 DNA is TGTGCCAGCAGCCCCGACAGGGGGCTTCGGTATGGCTACACCTTC. Encoded protein: CASSPDRGLRYGYTF.

The chain combines TRBV9 with TRBJ2-7; 8 bases map to TRBD1. Germline V gene sequence: CDR1 SGDLS, CDR2 YYNGEE. The V segment lost 4 bases and the J segment 6 bases; nucleotides outside the gene matches: 9. The CDR3 loop spans 14 amino acids. The CDR3 DNA reads as TGTGCCAGCAGCCCGGGGACAGGCACCGGCGAGCAGTACGTC. Residues: CASSPGTGTGEQYV.

About this clonotype itself: A much larger clone differs by one base, so this may be a read error. V usage is TRBV7-2 and J usage is TRBJ2-3; D might be TRBD1 (6 bases). From germline, CDR1 is SGHTA and CDR2 FQGNSA. The CDR3 is 17 amino acids. Trimming left V 5 bases short and J 2 bases short, with 20 bases between. This CDR3 is CTSSHFRGSVDTDTQYF. CDR3 DNA sequence: TGTACCAGCAGCCACTTCAGGGGATCGGTTGACACAGATACGCAGTATTTT.

This clonotype was detected a few times. The chain is built from TRBV28 and TRBJ1-1; TRBD1 agrees at 7 bases. The V gene end was trimmed by 5 bases and the J gene end by 0 bases; junction bases not matched to a gene: 9. Germline V gene sequence: CDR1 MDHEN, CDR2 SYDVKM. The CDR3 sequence is 16 residues long. CDR3 protein: CASSDRAFDMNTEAFF. CDR3 DNA: TGTGCCAGCAGTGACAGGGCCTTTGACATGAACACTGAAGCTTTCTTT.

The rearrangement joins TRBV19 to TRBJ1-2; 7 bases fit TRBD1. The CDR3 covers 14 residues. Looked up from germline, CDR1 is LNHDA and CDR2 is SQIVND (reference sequence). V lost 7 bases, J lost 4 bases, and 9 bases stayed unmatched. DNA for the CDR3: TGTGCCAGTACCCTGGGACAGTTAACCTATGGCTACACCTTC. Translating gives CASTLGQLTYGYTF.

This chain links TRBV7-6 with TRBJ1-4; no clear D. Trimming pared 1 base from V and 0 bases from J, leaving 12 bases between. The germline V gene has CDR1 SGHVS and CDR2 FNYEAQ. The CDR3 is made up of 17 amino acids. The CDR3 nucleotides read TGTGCCAGCAGCTTAGGCAGTCCCATTGCAACTAATGAAAAACTGTTTTTT. Protein product: CASSLGSPIATNEKLFF.

This clonotype appeared many times. The chain is built from TRBV7-2 and TRBJ2-3; D may be TRBD2 (6 bases). The CDR3 spans 15 residues. V was trimmed by 0 bases and J by 7 bases, leaving 14 bases between them. CDR1 and CDR2 from the germline V gene are SGHTA and FQGNSA. The CDR3 DNA reads as TGTGCCAGCAGCTTAGCTTGGGACTTTCCCTATACGCAGTATTTT. Its protein is CASSLAWDFPYTQYF.

The chain employs TRBV6-1 and TRBJ2-7; D is perhaps TRBD1 (5 bases). Trimming shortened V by 10 bases and J by 2 bases, and 12 bases separated the two germline ends. Germline lookup yields CDR1 MNHNS and CDR2 SASEGT. The CDR3 sequence is 12 residues long. In nucleotides, the CDR3 is TGTGCCACCAGGGTTAACACCTACGAGCAGTACTTC. This gives the protein CATRVNTYEQYF.

The rearrangement uses TRBV3-1 and TRBJ2-3, with a weak D call TRBD1 (6 bases). The V and J ends lost 4 bases and 0 bases respectively, with 14 bases between them. Germline-derived CDR1 and CDR2 are LGHDT and YNNKEL (reference sequence). CDR3 length: 16 amino acids. CDR3 sequence: CASSPDRLSSTDTQYF. The CDR3 region has the DNA TGTGCCAGCAGCCCGGACAGACTATCTAGCACAGATACGCAGTATTTT.

The V call is TRBV10-3, the J call TRBJ1-1, with D tentatively TRBD1 (5 bases). Germline V gene lookup returns CDR1 ENHRY and CDR2 SYGVKD. The CDR3 runs 13 residues. Trimming left V 2 bases short and J 9 bases short, with 13 bases between. CDR3 loop: CAISEVGDPKAFF. As DNA, the CDR3 is TGTGCCATCAGTGAGGTAGGGGACCCAAAAGCTTTCTTT.

There are many counts of this clonotype. J is TRBJ2-7 and V is TRBV6-6; 8 bases agree with TRBD2. Germline V CDR1 and CDR2: MNHNY, SVGAGI (reference sequence). The trim removed 5 bases at V and 4 bases at J, leaving 13 bases unmatched. The CDR3 consists of 16 residues. CDR3 sequence: CASSPFVVAGTYEQYF. The CDR3 DNA follows: TGTGCCAGCAGTCCATTTGTTGTAGCGGGGACATACGAGCAGTACTTC.

V and J are TRBV15 and TRBJ1-5; unclear D gene. The CDR3 is 12 amino acids. Trimming pared 2 bases from V and 6 bases from J, leaving 5 bases between. Per the germline V gene, CDR1 is LNHNV and CDR2 is YYDKDF (reference sequence). The CDR3 spells CATSRTIQPQHF. CDR3 coding DNA: TGTGCCACCAGCAGAACGATTCAGCCCCAGCATTTT.

This clonotype was detected only a few times. The CDR3 coding sequence is TGTGCCAGCAGTCTTACTGGACAGGGACACTATGGCTACACCTTC. This sequence encodes CASSLTGQGHYGYTF. V and J are TRBV27 and TRBJ1-2, with 8 bases fitting TRBD1. Germline V gene data show CDR1 as MNHEY and CDR2 as SMNVEV (reference sequence). With 5 bases clipped from V and 3 bases from J, the junction kept 8 bases outside the gene matches. The CDR3 consists of 15 residues.

Note on this clonotype: A junction end diverges from the germline sequence, so it may reflect a read error. The chain joins TRBV7-9 to TRBJ1-1; D unresolved. Germline CDR1 SEHNR, CDR2 FQNEAQ (reference sequence). There are 17 residues in the CDR3. The CDR3 bases are TGTGTCAGCAGCCCGGTTTCGGTGTCCCTCGGGAACACTGAAGCTTTCTTT. This translates into CVSSPVSVSLGNTEAFF.

This clonotype was seen more than once but under ten times. The chain uses TRBV27 and TRBJ1-1, with a possible D match to TRBD1 (5 bases). Germline values: CDR1 MNHEY, CDR2 SMNVEV (reference sequence). The CDR3 spans 14 residues. V lost 7 bases, J lost 0 bases, and 12 bases lay in between. The CDR3 loop is CASKKGQLNTEAFF. CDR3 bases: TGTGCCAGCAAAAAGGGGCAGTTGAACACTGAAGCTTTCTTT.

This clonotype showed up just once. The rearrangement uses TRBV19 and TRBJ2-5; D tentatively fits TRBD1 or TRBD2 (5 bases each). Deletions cut 5 bases from V and 4 bases from J, with 8 bases between. The CDR3 totals 12 residues. The germline gives CDR1 LNHDA, CDR2 SQIVND (reference sequence). The CDR3 region is CASSGDGETQYF. CDR3 DNA sequence: TGTGCCAGTAGTGGGGACGGAGAGACCCAGTACTTC. Supplemented by reference TRBV19 and TRBJ2-5, the full variable domain reads DGGITQSPKYLFRKEGQNVTLSCEQNLNHDAMYWYRQDPGQGLRLIYYSQIVNDFQKGDIAEGYSVSREKKESFPLTVTSAQKNPTAFYLCASSGDGETQYFGPGTRLLVL.

The table lists this clonotype with a few counts. V and J are TRBV20-1 and TRBJ2-4; D perhaps matches TRBD1 (6 bases). This CDR3 is built from 15 residues. From germline, CDR1 is DFQATT and CDR2 SNEGSKA (reference sequence). V was clipped by 0 bases and J by 3 bases, with 12 bases between them. DNA for the CDR3: TGCAGTGCTAGAGATATTAGGACAGACAAAAACATTCAGTACTTC. Its translation: CSARDIRTDKNIQYF.

The genes are TRBV12-3 or TRBV12-4 and TRBJ1-4, with TRBD1 matching 9 bases. V trimming: 6 bases; J trimming: 0 bases; junction bases outside the gene matches: 14. This CDR3 region has 19 residues. The CDR3: CASRGGQGMGPATNEKLFF. The CDR3 bases are TGTGCCAGCAGAGGGGGACAGGGTATGGGTCCTGCAACTAATGAAAAACTGTTTTTT.

The J gene is TRBJ1-1, the V gene TRBV19, with a weak D call TRBD1 (6 bases). CDR1 LNHDA and CDR2 SQIVND come from the germline V gene (reference sequence). The CDR3 spans 11 residues. Trimming cost V 6 bases and J 10 bases, with 12 bases left between them. CDR3: CASRKGGGAFF. In DNA form, the CDR3 reads TGTGCCAGTAGGAAGGGGGGGGGAGCTTTCTTT. The entire variable domain, with the rest obtained from reference TRBV19 and TRBJ1-1, is as follows: DGGITQSPKYLFRKEGQNVTLSCEQNLNHDAMYWYRQDPGQGLRLIYYSQIVNDFQKGDIAEGYSVSREKKESFPLTVTSAQKNPTAFYLCASRKGGGAFFGQGTRLTVV.

This chain joins TRBV11-2 and TRBJ2-1; 9 bases align to TRBD2. The CDR3 loop spans 16 amino acids. CDR1 and CDR2 from the germline V gene are SGHAT and FQNNGV. Trimming cost V 5 bases and J 4 bases; bases outside gene matches: 9. CDR3 region: CASSRTAGGGYNEQFF. CDR3 DNA sequence: TGTGCCAGCAGCAGGACCGCGGGGGGGGGTTACAATGAGCAGTTCTTC.

The chain is built from TRBV7-6 and TRBJ2-1; the D gene is possibly TRBD2 (7 bases). Trimming took off 0 bases at V and 6 bases at J, with 9 bases between the two ends. This CDR3 has 14 residues. CDR1 and CDR2 from the germline V gene are SGHVS and FNYEAQ. This CDR3 is CASSLARGPNEQFF. CDR3 bases: TGTGCCAGCAGCTTAGCGCGGGGGCCCAATGAGCAGTTCTTC.

The chain's CDR3 is CASSPDRGESGNTIYF. CDR3 DNA sequence: TGTGCCAGCAGCCCCGACAGGGGCGAGTCTGGAAACACCATATATTTT. The rearrangement links TRBV11-2 to TRBJ1-3; 8 positions agree with TRBD1. This CDR3 is 16 amino acids long. CDR1 and CDR2 (germline): SGHAT, FQNNGV. After removal of 5 bases from V and 1 base from J, the junction contained 7 bases not matched to a gene.

The chain employs TRBV7-9 and TRBJ2-7; 10 positions agree with TRBD2. Germline trimming cut 2 bases from V and 3 bases from J; bases unmatched to any gene: 7. Germline V gene lookup returns CDR1 SEHNR and CDR2 FQNEAQ (reference sequence). CDR3 length equals 16 residues. In nucleotides, the CDR3 is TGTGCCAGCAGCTTATCTAGCGGGGGCCCTCTCTACGAGCAGTACTTC. Protein product: CASSLSSGGPLYEQYF.

This clonotype has a handful of counts. The V gene is TRBV4-1, the J gene TRBJ1-1; TRBD1 matches at 10 bases. The ends lost 3 bases at V and 3 bases at J; junction bases unmatched: 4. CDR1 MGHRA and CDR2 YSYEKL come from the germline V gene. This CDR3 has 15 residues. CDR3 sequence: CASSHAGQGDTEAFF. For the CDR3, the DNA is TGCGCCAGCAGCCATGCCGGACAGGGGGACACTGAAGCTTTCTTT.